A single sample gave rise to the 18 T cell receptor beta chains below, sequenced in a study of T-cell reconstitution after alpha-beta-depleted transplantation in children. Researchers prepared the TCRbeta library using unique molecular identifiers, the study reports. MiXCR, run by TCRdb on the PCR reads, gives a single entry per CDR3 protein. The sample holds roughly 670,000 distinct CDR3 sequences; about an eighth are singletons and the top ten take around 0.79%. This specimen consisted of PBMCs, obtained before TCRalphabeta/CD19-depleted stem cell transplant. Receptors originate from a girl aged 2 to 10 with congenital amegakaryocytic thrombocytopenia, due to receive a stem cell transplant.

The CDR3 bases are TGTGCCTCTACCCCTTGGGAATCCTACGAGCAGTACTTC. It encodes CASTPWESYEQYF. The chain joins TRBV30 to TRBJ2-7; D is uncertain. This CDR3 contains 13 residues. V shed 7 bases and J shed 1 base, with 14 bases lying between them. Germline V gene data show CDR1 as GTSNPN and CDR2 as SVGIG (reference sequence).

Note on this clonotype: At one boundary the junction diverges from the germline segment, which might be a read error. V and J are TRBV20-1 and TRBJ2-2; 7 bases are shared with TRBD2. Germline CDR1 DFQATT, CDR2 SNEGSKA (reference sequence). The CDR3 covers 17 residues. CDR3 loop: CCAQTRLLAENTGELFF. The CDR3 bases are TGCTGTGCCCAAACTAGGTTGCTAGCGGAAAACACCGGGGAGCTGTTTTTT.

The chain recombines TRBV7-9 with TRBJ1-2, with TRBD1 identical over 7 bases. Per germline, CDR1 SEHNR and CDR2 FQNEAQ (reference sequence). Trimming removed 1 base from V and 4 bases from J; junction bases left unmatched: 3. This CDR3 has 14 residues. CDR3 coding DNA: TGTGCCAGCAGCTTAGAGGGGGCGGTCTATGGCTACACCTTC. Protein: CASSLEGAVYGYTF.

At least ten counts were recorded for this clonotype. The CDR3 nucleotides read TGTGCCAGCAGCCAAGGCCCTGGCCAGCCTAACGGCTACACCTTC. This encodes CASSQGPGQPNGYTF. J is TRBJ1-2 and V is TRBV4-2; D uncertain. The V and J ends lost 1 base and 8 bases respectively, with 17 bases between them. The germline V gene encodes CDR1 LGHNA and CDR2 YNFKEQ. The length of the CDR3 is 15 residues.

In this sample, this clonotype turned up many times. The chain is built from TRBV20-1 and TRBJ2-1; possibly TRBD1 or TRBD2 for D (5 bases each). Between the trimmed V and J ends, which lost 3 bases and 8 bases, there was a span of 17 bases. This CDR3 contains 14 residues. The V gene's germline CDR1 is DFQATT and CDR2 SNEGSKA (reference sequence). CDR3 loop: CSARDGTGIDEQFF. The CDR3 DNA sequence: TGCAGTGCTAGGGACGGGACGGGGATCGATGAGCAGTTCTTC.

The sample holds many counts of this clonotype. The V call is TRBV6-5, the J call TRBJ1-1, with a possible D match to TRBD1 (6 bases). Germline V gives CDR1 MNHEY, CDR2 SVGAGI. V was cut by 2 bases and J by 0 bases, with 10 bases left in between. This CDR3 contains 15 residues. CDR3 region: CASSYGGRLNTEAFF. CDR3 DNA: TGTGCCAGCAGTTACGGGGGCAGACTGAACACTGAAGCTTTCTTT.

The V call is TRBV29-1, the J call TRBJ2-5, with 8 bases lining up with TRBD1. The CDR3 runs 13 residues. V was pared by 3 bases and J by 4 bases, with 4 bases of the junction left unmatched. Germline CDR1 SQVTM, CDR2 ANQGSEA. CDR3 DNA: TGCAGCGTTGACAGGGGGCAGAGAGAGACCCAGTACTTC. This codes for CSVDRGQRETQYF.

This clonotype has more than one count but fewer than ten. This rearrangement joins TRBV12-3 or TRBV12-4 to TRBJ2-6; D gene unclear. Deletions cut 4 bases from V and 1 base from J, with 8 bases between. CDR3 length equals 15 residues. CDR3 in DNA: TGTGCCAGCAGTTACACGACATCTGGGGCCAACGTCCTGACTTTC. It translates to CASSYTTSGANVLTF.

V is TRBV7-2 and J is TRBJ2-1, with 8 positions matching TRBD2. Germline trimming cut 3 bases from V and 4 bases from J; bases unmatched to any gene: 8. The CDR3 runs to 16 residues. Germline V CDR1 and CDR2: SGHTA, FQGNSA. This chain's CDR3 is CASSFPGGVLYNEQFF. The CDR3 coding sequence is TGTGCCAGCAGCTTCCCCGGGGGGGTCTTGTACAATGAGCAGTTCTTC.

Many counts were recorded for this clonotype. The gene calls are TRBV28 and TRBJ1-5; no firm D call. The CDR3 consists of 14 residues. The V end lost 1 base, the J end lost 8 bases, and 12 bases lay between the germline ends. Germline CDR1 and CDR2: MDHEN and SYDVKM. The chain's CDR3 is CASSLFRGTEPQHF. The DNA of the CDR3 is TGTGCCAGCAGTTTATTTCGGGGTACAGAGCCCCAGCATTTT. The full variable domain, its missing parts supplied by reference TRBV28 and TRBJ1-5, is DVKVTQSSRYLVKRTGEKVFLECVQDMDHENMFWYRQDPGLGLRLIYFSYDVKMKEKGDIPEGYSVSREKKERFSLILESASTNQTSMYLCASSLFRGTEPQHFGDGTRLSIL.

About this clonotype itself: Lacking the conserved final phenylalanine or tryptophan, this CDR3 likely reflects a read error. It is unclear where the CDR3 begins or ends on the DNA, so no DNA is shown, and the CDR3 is as TCRdb lists it. The chain couples TRBV12-3 or TRBV12-4 to TRBJ2-7; TRBD1, as called in the table, went unchecked against the DNA. The CDR3 is 13 amino acids long, termini counted. The CDR3: CASSPGTNYEQSL.

This clonotype appeared many times. J is TRBJ2-1 and V is TRBV5-1, with 9 bases matching TRBD2. The CDR3 is 15 residues long. Germline CDR1 and CDR2: SGHRS and YFSETQ. The trim removed 3 bases at V and 4 bases at J, leaving 5 bases unmatched. In DNA form, the CDR3 reads TGCGCCAGCAGCTATGCGGGGGGGGTTTACAATGAGCAGTTCTTC. This translates into CASSYAGGVYNEQFF.

Only a few counts were recorded for this clonotype. The chain uses TRBV29-1 and TRBJ2-7; either TRBD1 or TRBD2 may fit D (6 bases each). V lost 0 bases and J lost 3, with 12 bases in between. Germline V gene sequence: CDR1 SQVTM, CDR2 ANQGSEA. The CDR3 is made up of 14 amino acids. This chain's CDR3 is CSVEDGGQGYEQYF. The CDR3 bases are TGCAGCGTTGAAGATGGGGGGCAGGGCTACGAGCAGTACTTC.

This clonotype was picked up a small number of times. The rearrangement links TRBV20-1 to TRBJ1-3; 7 bases are a match to TRBD1. CDR3 length: 18 residues. Trimming removed 0 bases from V and 3 bases from J; junction bases left unmatched: 14. Germline values: CDR1 DFQATT, CDR2 SNEGSKA (reference sequence). CDR3 protein: CSARDLAGGRIGGNTIYF. DNA for the CDR3: TGCAGTGCTAGAGATTTGGCAGGGGGGCGCATCGGTGGAAACACCATATATTTT.

The chain employs TRBV27 and TRBJ1-1, with D unclear. The CDR3 consists of 15 residues. From germline, CDR1 is MNHEY and CDR2 SMNVEV (reference sequence). The V and J ends lost 6 bases and 7 bases respectively, with 21 bases between them. The CDR3 region is CASSYSEKFPLEAFF. The CDR3 nucleotides are TGTGCCAGCAGCTACAGCGAAAAATTTCCTCTTGAAGCTTTCTTT.

This clonotype showed up just a few times. V usage is TRBV7-2 and J usage is TRBJ2-7; 7 bases are shared with TRBD2. Germline CDR1 reads SGHTA; CDR2 reads FQGNSA. The CDR3 is 16 residues long. V shed 5 bases and J 0 bases; nucleotides not matched to a gene: 10. The CDR3 nucleotides read TGTGCCAGCAGCCCTTACGATCAGCGGGACTCCTACGAGCAGTACTTC. Protein sequence: CASSPYDQRDSYEQYF.

In this sample, this clonotype turned up a few times. The chain employs TRBV5-1 and TRBJ2-1; 7 bases line up with TRBD2. The CDR3 consists of 16 residues. V dropped 3 bases and J dropped 4; count of bases not matched to a gene: 10. The germline V gene has CDR1 SGHRS and CDR2 YFSETQ. As DNA, the CDR3 is TGCGCCAGCAGCTCGGGGCTCGCGGGAGTTTACAATGAGCAGTTCTTC. Its protein product is CASSSGLAGVYNEQFF.

A word on this clonotype: A single base separates this from a much larger clone, so it may be a read error. This rearrangement joins TRBV27 to TRBJ2-3, with D perhaps matching TRBD1 or TRBD2 (5 bases each). CDR3 size: 14 residues. Germline V gene lookup returns CDR1 MNHEY and CDR2 SMNVEV (reference sequence). Between the trimmed V and J ends, which lost 7 bases and 5 bases, there was a span of 16 bases. Here the CDR3 reads CASKIPGRKDTQYF. CDR3 sequence (DNA): TGTGCCAGCAAAATTCCGGGGCGCAAAGATACGCAGTATTTT.